This TCR beta chain was sequenced during a study of T cell repertoires in ileal Crohn's disease. Measured with immunoSEQ multiplex PCR; TCRdb has only the in-frame clones, and not every one. The sample contains approximately 15,000 clones, less than 85% of which appear only once. Deletions cut 0 bases from V and 8 bases from J, with 14 bases between. CDR3 length: 15 residues. Germline-derived CDR1 and CDR2 are SGHRS and YFSETQ. The origin of this receptor is an adult with Crohn's disease. This chain uses TRBV5-1 with TRBJ2-2, with TRBD2 as a possible D gene (5 bases). Input material: ileal tissue. CDR3 nucleotides: TGCGCCAGCAGCTTGGCCACTGCCCGGGAAGGGGAGCTGTTTTTT. It encodes CASSLATAREGELFF.